The sequence of this T cell receptor (beta chain) was determined in a study of Graves' ophthalmopathy and Graves' hyperthyroidism. J lost 4 bases, V lost 9 bases, and 6 bases had no gene match. Germline loops: CDR1 LNHDA, CDR2 SQIVND (reference sequence). CDR3 length: 13 amino acids. Moderately to severely active ophthalmopathy under 3 months, CAS at least 3, NOSPECS at least 4. Scientists amplified the TCR beta CDR3 regions from RNA transcripts. The first round was an RT-PCR with HTBI primers, and the second round was a multiplex PCR. TCRdb re-derived calls from the multiplex PCR reads in MiXCR, one entry per CDR3 protein. Of fewer than 600,000 distinct CDR3 sequences listed, about an eighth were seen once; the top ten hold more than 8.5%.

Sequencing input: blood. V is TRBV19 and J is TRBJ1-2, with 9 bases lining up with TRBD1. The receptor's source is a woman aged 30 to 39 with Graves' ophthalmopathy. This chain's CDR3 is CASNRGRGYGYTF. DNA of the CDR3: TGTGCCAGCAACAGGGGGCGCGGCTATGGCTACACCTTC.